The clone carrying this T cell receptor beta chain appeared once. The antigen is undetermined. The sample belongs to a study of OX40 agonist ivuxolimab in advanced cancers. The overall study: Ivuxolimab doses were 0.01, 0.1, 0.3, 1.5, 3 or 10 mg/kg every 2 weeks.

Sequencing used immunoSEQ multiplex PCR; TCRdb keeps in-frame clones, though not all of them. This table holds some 40,000 clones, roughly 90% found once. Study observations and caveats: Expanded clones belonging to CD8+ T cells outnumbered, on average, those of CD4+.

Trimming took 3 bases from V and 0 from J, leaving 12 bases between them. Germline V gene lookup returns CDR1 SEHNR and CDR2 FQNEAQ (reference sequence). The CDR3 is 16 residues long. This TCR was recovered from an adult with an advanced solid tumor such as melanoma, head and neck, liver or kidney cancer. The chain has TRBV7-9 and TRBJ2-1; unclear D gene. The sample consisted of CD4+ or CD8+ T cells sorted from blood, taken in a trial of the OX40 agonist ivuxolimab. CDR3 protein: CASSLIQESSYNEQFF. The CDR3 DNA reads as TGTGCCAGCAGCTTGATTCAGGAAAGCTCCTACAATGAGCAGTTCTTC. Variable domain in full (rest from reference TRBV7-9 and TRBJ2-1): DTGVSQNPRHKITKRGQNVTFRCDPISEHNRLYWYRQTLGQGPEFLTYFQNEAQLEKSRLLSDRFSAERPKGSFSTLEIQRTEQGDSAMYLCASSLIQESSYNEQFFGPGTRLTVL.